What follows are 3 T cell receptor beta chains derived from one specimen sequenced in a study of blood T cells in healthy people across ages. Primed by a sample-barcoded 5' primer and a J-beta primer mix, a second PCR proceeded for about 6 to 11 cycles. TCRdb reprocessed the 5' RACE reads with MiXCR, giving one entry per CDR3 protein. The profile shows 1.5 million to 1.9 million distinct CDR3 sequences, approximately 43% of them singletons. The sequencing sample was made of blood. Receptor source: a woman aged 18 to 35 in good health.

The chain has TRBV27 and TRBJ2-4, with D possibly TRBD2 on 5 matching bases. The CDR3 covers 14 residues. Germline V gene data show CDR1 as MNHEY and CDR2 as SMNVEV (reference sequence). The V gene lost 6 bases and the J gene lost 13 bases, with 22 bases spanning the gap. The DNA for the CDR3 is TGTGCCAGCAGCCAAGGACTGGGTTTGGAGGAGCAGTACTTC. This codes for CASSQGLGLEEQYF.

V usage is TRBV7-3 and J usage is TRBJ2-3; 8 bases are shared with TRBD2. The CDR3 runs 16 residues. V gave up 5 bases and J gave up 0 bases; unmatched junction bases: 7. The germline gives CDR1 SGHTA, CDR2 FQGTGA. CDR3 DNA: TGTGCCAGCAGCATCTCCGGGACTAGGAGCACAGATACGCAGTATTTT. It specifies CASSISGTRSTDTQYF.

This clonotype was observed a few times. V and J are TRBV25-1 and TRBJ1-4; 7 bases are a match to TRBD1. CDR1 MGHDK and CDR2 SYGVNS come from the germline V gene. The length of the CDR3 is 15 residues. V lost 3 bases and J lost 7; bases outside the gene matches: 8. In DNA form, the CDR3 reads TGTGCCAGCAGTGACCAGGGGGGGGTGCTTGAAAAACTGTTTTTT. Translating gives CASSDQGGVLEKLFF.